These 27 T cell receptor beta chains originate from one sample sequenced in a study of brain metastases from non-small cell lung cancer. Data came from immunoSEQ multiplex PCR; TCRdb stores just in-frame clones and leaves some out. The sample lists 15,000 or so clones, about 83% occurring once. Sequencing was done on a sample of primary lung tumor tissue. The receptors originated from a donor at least 40 years old with non-small cell lung cancer.

The rearrangement uses TRBV3-1 (or the pseudogene TRBV3-2) and TRBJ1-2, with D unclear. The germline V gene encodes CDR1 LGHDT and CDR2 YNNKEL (reference sequence). CDR3 length equals 12 residues. Between the trimmed V and J ends, which lost 0 bases and 3 bases, there was a span of 2 bases. The CDR3 coding sequence is TGTGCCAGCAGCCAAGATTACTATGGCTACACCTTC. Encoded protein: CASSQDYYGYTF.

The chain recombines TRBV5-4 with TRBJ1-1; D may be TRBD1 (5 bases). This CDR3 spans 16 amino acids. Trimming took off 4 bases at V and 3 bases at J, with 19 bases between the two ends. In germline, CDR1 is SGHNT, CDR2 YYREEE (reference sequence). CDR3 protein: CASSRFGAVTYTEAFF. CDR3 DNA: TGTGCCAGCAGCCGGTTCGGGGCGGTGACGTACACTGAAGCTTTCTTT.

The rearrangement uses TRBV15 and TRBJ2-5, with D perhaps TRBD2 (6 bases). V was shortened by 4 bases and J by 1 base, with 7 bases between the two germline ends. The CDR3 extends over 13 amino acids. Per the germline V gene, CDR1 is LNHNV and CDR2 is YYDKDF (reference sequence). CDR3 bases: TGTGCCACCAGCATGGGGGGCCAAGAGACCCAGTACTTC. Translated: CATSMGGQETQYF.

This rearrangement joins TRBV4-1 to TRBJ1-2; D perhaps matches TRBD1 (5 bases). Germline CDR1 is MGHRA and CDR2 is YSYEKL. The length of the CDR3 is 17 residues. V lost 2 bases and J lost 0, with 16 bases in between. This CDR3 is CASSQNPGPTANYGYTF. Written as DNA, the CDR3 is TGCGCCAGCAGCCAAAACCCAGGTCCGACAGCTAACTATGGCTACACCTTC.

This rearrangement joins TRBV3-1 (or the pseudogene TRBV3-2) to TRBJ2-2, with D possibly called TRBD1 or TRBD2 (5 bases each). Trimming shortened V by 4 bases and J by 1 base, and 7 bases separated the two germline ends. The CDR3 is 14 amino acids. The germline gives CDR1 LGHDT, CDR2 YNNKEL (reference sequence). The DNA of the CDR3 is TGTGCCAGCAGCCCGGGACGGAACACCGGGGAGCTGTTTTTT. As protein: CASSPGRNTGELFF.

This clone appeared a few times. This chain uses TRBV24-1 with TRBJ1-1; weak D call: TRBD1 (5 bases). V shed 6 bases and J shed 4 bases, with 8 bases lying between them. This CDR3 is built from 12 residues. Germline V gene sequence: CDR1 KGHDR, CDR2 SFDVKD. The CDR3 region is CATSMRGTEAFF. The CDR3, as DNA: TGTGCCACCAGTATGAGGGGCACTGAAGCTTTCTTT.

This clone appeared a single time. The V call is TRBV4-1, the J call TRBJ2-1; 8 positions agree with TRBD2. Germline CDR1 MGHRA, CDR2 YSYEKL. This CDR3 is built from 17 residues. V lost 0 bases and J lost 7; bases outside the gene matches: 11. CDR3 nucleotides: TGCGCCAGCAGCCAAGACACCCCCGGGGGGGCAAGGAATGAGCAGTTCTTC. It yields the protein CASSQDTPGGARNEQFF.

Only one count was recorded for this clone. This sequence joins TRBV6-5 and TRBJ2-1, with D tentatively TRBD1 (5 bases). Germline V CDR1 and CDR2: MNHEY, SVGAGI. Between the trimmed V and J ends, which lost 8 bases and 8 bases, there was a span of 16 bases. The CDR3 spans 13 residues. The CDR3 DNA reads TGTGCCAGCGGTCGAACAGGTATCGATGAGCAGTTCTTC. Amino acids: CASGRTGIDEQFF.

V gene TRBV27 combines with J gene TRBJ2-4, with 10 bases lining up with TRBD1. This CDR3 is 16 amino acids long. Germline-derived CDR1 and CDR2 are MNHEY and SMNVEV (reference sequence). V was clipped by 3 bases and J by 6 bases; unmatched bases: 8. In DNA, the CDR3 is TGTGCCAGCAGTTTTTCGACAGGGGGCGCAGGAAACATTCAGTACTTC. Its protein is CASSFSTGGAGNIQYF.

The V call is TRBV4-1, the J call TRBJ1-1, with D possibly being TRBD1 (5 bases). Trimming removed 1 base at V and 1 base at J, with 22 bases between. CDR1 is MGHRA and CDR2 is YSYEKL in the germline V gene. There are 19 residues in the CDR3. In DNA, the CDR3 is TGCGCCAGCAGCCAAGTTGGTATTTCTTGGGACGGCAAGAACACTGAAGCTTTCTTT. Amino acids: CASSQVGISWDGKNTEAFF.

The J gene is TRBJ2-1, the V gene TRBV5-1; 11 positions match TRBD1. The junction had 2 bases not matched to a gene; V was cut back by 3 bases and J by 6 bases. Germline V gives CDR1 SGHRS, CDR2 YFSETQ. The CDR3 consists of 14 residues. The CDR3 DNA reads as TGCGCCAGCAGCTCCGGGACAGGGGGCAATGAGCAGTTCTTC. It specifies CASSSGTGGNEQFF.

The chain carries TRBV27 and TRBJ1-2; unclear D gene. Trimming left V 3 bases short and J 3 bases short, with 14 bases between. The CDR3 loop spans 15 amino acids. From germline, CDR1 is MNHEY and CDR2 SMNVEV (reference sequence). The CDR3 loop reads CASSFSLGLHYGYTF. The CDR3 coding sequence is TGTGCCAGCAGTTTCTCTCTGGGGTTGCACTATGGCTACACCTTC.

This clone was picked up one time. The V gene is TRBV28, the J gene TRBJ1-1, with a possible D match to TRBD1 (6 bases). V was cut by 3 bases and J by 1 base, with 18 bases left in between. The CDR3 sequence is 17 residues long. Germline V gene sequence: CDR1 MDHEN, CDR2 SYDVKM. The CDR3 protein is CASSLGLGGRRNTEAFF. DNA of the CDR3: TGTGCCAGCAGTTTGGGGCTCGGGGGGCGGAGGAACACTGAAGCTTTCTTT.

The rearrangement uses TRBV6-5 and TRBJ1-5; D remains ambiguous. Germline-derived CDR1 and CDR2 are MNHEY and SVGAGI. V was shortened by 7 bases and J by 1 base, with 11 bases between the two germline ends. This CDR3 comprises 14 residues. CDR3 amino acids: CASTRDGSNQPQHF. The DNA for the CDR3 is TGTGCCAGCACCCGAGACGGGAGCAATCAGCCCCAGCATTTT.

The chain has TRBV12-3 or TRBV12-4 and TRBJ2-3; the match to TRBD2 covers 7 bases. Germline trimming cut 6 bases from V and 3 bases from J; bases unmatched to any gene: 3. The CDR3 is 13 residues long. This CDR3 reads CASRRGGTDTQYF. The CDR3 DNA is TGTGCCAGCAGACGGGGAGGGACAGATACGCAGTATTTT.

The chain joins TRBV20-1 to TRBJ2-5; a weak D match, TRBD1 (5 bases). The V and J ends lost 3 bases and 1 base respectively, with 12 bases between them. Per the germline V gene, CDR1 is DFQATT and CDR2 is SNEGSKA (reference sequence). The CDR3 totals 14 residues. CDR3 DNA: TGCAGTGCTAGTCCCTTCGACAGCCAAGAGACCCAGTACTTC. It translates to CSASPFDSQETQYF.

This clone has a handful of counts. The gene calls are TRBV25-1 and TRBJ2-7; D perhaps matches TRBD1 (5 bases). Germline V lookup: CDR1 MGHDK, CDR2 SYGVNS. The CDR3 spans 15 residues. Trimming removed 3 bases from V and 1 base from J, with 13 bases in between. CDR3 DNA: TGTGCCAGCAGTGACACCAGGGTGCAGTCCTACGAGCAGTACTTC. Amino acid sequence: CASSDTRVQSYEQYF.

This chain connects TRBV7-9 to TRBJ1-1, with D tentatively TRBD1 (6 bases). CDR3 size: 14 residues. Germline CDR1 reads SEHNR; CDR2 reads FQNEAQ (reference sequence). V was clipped by 3 bases and J by 5 bases, with 13 bases between them. CDR3 residues: CASSFTGLGTEAFF. The CDR3 region has the DNA TGTGCCAGCAGCTTTACAGGGTTAGGGACTGAAGCTTTCTTT.

CDR3 DNA sequence: TGTGCCAGCATGTTCTATAGGGGGGCCGGAGAGACCCAGTACTTC. This encodes CASMFYRGAGETQYF. This chain links TRBV6-6 with TRBJ2-5; either TRBD1 or TRBD2 may supply D (6 bases each). The germline gives CDR1 MNHNY, CDR2 SVGAGI (reference sequence). CDR3 length equals 15 residues. V was cut by 7 bases and J by 4 bases, with 19 bases left in between.

This chain connects TRBV6-2 or TRBV6-3 to TRBJ1-5; TRBD1 agrees at 9 bases. Germline-derived CDR1 and CDR2 are MNHEY and SVGEGT. V dropped 0 bases and J dropped 3; count of bases not matched to a gene: 3. CDR3 length: 16 residues. The CDR3 nucleotides are TGTGCCAGCAGTTACTCAGGGACAGGGAACAATCAGCCCCAGCATTTT. Its protein is CASSYSGTGNNQPQHF.

The chain combines TRBV6-6 with TRBJ2-7; the D is unclear. CDR3 size: 11 residues. Germline loops: CDR1 MNHNY, CDR2 SVGAGI (reference sequence). The V end was cut by 8 bases, the J end by 4 bases, with 9 bases between. The CDR3 here is CASPVGYEQYV. Written as DNA, the CDR3 is TGTGCCAGCCCCGTGGGGTACGAGCAGTACGTC.

This clone came up once. The chain joins TRBV19 to TRBJ1-5; D perhaps matches TRBD1 (6 bases). With 6 bases removed from V and 6 bases from J, the gap between germline ends came to 18 bases. From germline, CDR1 is LNHDA and CDR2 SQIVND (reference sequence). The CDR3 totals 15 residues. CDR3 nucleotide sequence: TGTGCCAGTAGCCGGGGACAATCTTTCAGTCAGCCCCAGCATTTT. As protein: CASSRGQSFSQPQHF. Filled out from reference TRBV19 and TRBJ1-5, the complete variable domain reads DGGITQSPKYLFRKEGQNVTLSCEQNLNHDAMYWYRQDPGQGLRLIYYSQIVNDFQKGDIAEGYSVSREKKESFPLTVTSAQKNPTAFYLCASSRGQSFSQPQHFGDGTRLSIL.

The rearrangement uses TRBV29-1 and TRBJ1-1; perhaps TRBD1 as D (5 bases). Germline V gene lookup returns CDR1 SQVTM and CDR2 ANQGSEA. CDR3 length equals 14 residues. V lost 8 bases, J lost 5 bases, and 21 bases lay in between. CDR3 in DNA: TGCAGCATCTCCGGGGCCCCGGAGGGGACTGAAGCTTTCTTT. It specifies CSISGAPEGTEAFF.

The V call is TRBV5-1, the J call TRBJ2-5, with D tentatively TRBD2 (6 bases). The CDR3 covers 16 residues. Germline V gives CDR1 SGHRS, CDR2 YFSETQ. Trimming cost V 4 bases and J 2 bases, with 18 bases left between them. This CDR3 is CASSPSRGAGQETQYF. In DNA form, the CDR3 reads TGCGCCAGCAGCCCCTCTCGCGGGGCGGGACAAGAGACCCAGTACTTC.

This clone was seen once. This sequence joins TRBV2 and TRBJ2-5; tentative D call: TRBD2 (5 bases). Judging by the DNA end, TRBJ2-7 fits better; the J call may be wrong. This CDR3 is built from 13 residues. The germline CDR1 and CDR2 sequences are SNHLY and FYNNEI. The CDR3 DNA is TGTGCCAGCAGTGCTGAGGGCACCTACGAGCAGTACTTC. Amino acid sequence: CASSAEGTYEQYF.

The chain recombines TRBV7-8 with TRBJ2-1; D remains unclear. CDR3 size: 16 residues. V lost 4 bases, J lost 8 bases, and 21 bases lay in between. Germline CDR1 reads SGHVS; CDR2 reads FQNEAQ. As DNA, the CDR3 is TGTGCCAGCAGCTACTCCCGGATTAAAAAAGGGTATGAGCAGTTCTTC. This encodes CASSYSRIKKGYEQFF.

The rearrangement uses TRBV9 and TRBJ1-5, with TRBD1 matching over 8 bases. Germline trimming cut 4 bases from V and 6 bases from J; bases unmatched to any gene: 9. This CDR3 spans 15 amino acids. Looked up from germline, CDR1 is SGDLS and CDR2 is YYNGEE. The CDR3 coding sequence is TGTGCCAGCAGCCCCGGACAGGGCATTATTCAGCCCCAGCATTTT. Its protein is CASSPGQGIIQPQHF.